The subject of this entry is one T cell receptor (beta chain). It lacks a known antigen. There are no base qualities to consult, and no much larger clone falls within one base. The cohort comprised more than 550 healthy bone marrow donors. Cohort members were all nominally healthy when sampled, although unrecorded immune exposures were likely present. The donor tested CMV seronegative and was one of the 352 seronegative cohort members. A peripheral blood sample was collected from each donor, and TCR beta sequencing was performed on peripheral blood mononuclear cells. Genomic DNA extraction from the blood cell samples was performed with the Qiagen DNeasy Blood Extraction Kit. This entry belongs to a study of cytomegalovirus exposure and HLA in healthy donors (dated by TCRdb to 2016 to 2017). A note on the overall study: An earlier analysis of roughly 610 of the donors reported 276 Gb of sequence data and 117 million unique TCR beta sequences obtained from 150 million to 200 million T cells. An early release that covered fewer than 800 HLA-typed donors contained approximately 300 gigabases of sequencing data and tens of millions of unique TCR sequences. Among the approximately 400 genotyped donors, approximately 76% belonged to the genetic ancestry cluster associated with self-reported Caucasian donors. The study aimed to test whether signatures of past pathogen exposure could be identified by cataloging public T cell receptors. The study used immunosequencing to profile the T cell repertoires of more than 650 subjects and linked those repertoires to cytomegalovirus serostatus. A separate validation cohort of over 95 different subjects was used in addition to the approximately 610-subject first cohort. High-throughput TCR immunosequencing, statistical association of individual TCRs with disease status, and machine learning were combined to predict cytomegalovirus infection status. A later analysis re-analyzed previously published TCR beta repertoires from about 730 donors and added high-resolution HLA genotyping to study TCR occurrence patterns. Rather than using new phenotypic data, the later analysis identified candidate immune exposures from TCR beta sequences and from how often those sequences occurred across donors. To decide whether each TCR beta V gene segment behaved as functional or pseudogenic, an earlier analysis of fewer than 750 of the donors relied on high-throughput TCR beta sequencing. Alongside the repertoire data, information on donor age, sex, ethnicity and CMV serostatus was compiled. In a later genetic analysis, genome-wide SNP genotypes for about three fifths of the 666 donors were used, and that subset was treated as a discovery cohort. All discovery cohort repertoires had been generated on a single sequencing platform. Both class I and class II loci were covered by HLA typing, at four-digit resolution. Typing coverage varied by locus: about 620-630 donors for A, B, C, DRB1 and DQB1; around 560 for DQA1; around 570 for DPA1; more than 450 for DPB1. Because of strong linkage in the cohort, four or five DR-DQ haplotypes were treated as single units for association and clustering. Among several hundred genotyped donors of the cohort, an average of roughly 230,000 unique TCR beta nucleotide sequences was sequenced per donor, of which about 18% were non-productive.

On the study overall, not on this receptor specifically: According to a later analysis, parvovirus B19, influenza, CMV and Epstein-Barr virus appeared linked to several top co-occurrence clusters. Because counts were too low, 15 to 20 rarely observed V segments, including chromosome 9 orphons, were left out of the earlier analysis of over 550 of the donors. Broadly in line with IMGT annotations, most TCR beta V segments showed up in productive rearrangements about 87% or about 30% of the time in an earlier analysis of 450 to 750 of the donors. A later analysis associated 15,000 or so TCR beta sequences with specific HLA alleles at a false discovery rate of 0.05. In a later analysis, TCR association rates were found to vary across HLA loci, with the most associated TCRs seen for DRB1 alleles and the fewest for HLA-C alleles. A cluster of highly shared sequence variants was judged likely to represent a technical artifact of the sequencing pipeline. The authors suggested that the approach could potentially be generalized to other disease states and immunological phenotypes. In this cohort, only TCR beta chains were sequenced, and detectable features were limited by the absence of alpha or paired-chain data. A further reported finding was that TCR beta sequences accurately predicted the HLA-A and HLA-B alleles for most subjects in the first cohort. Roughly uniform sequencing depth across donors was assumed in presence/absence analyses, although this assumption may not hold. When HLA alleles, especially DR and DQ, strongly co-occurred, attributing TCR associations to individual alleles was difficult. A later analysis found that most CMV-associated TCR beta chains appeared HLA-restricted, with HLA associations seemingly driven largely by CMV exposure. The only immune exposure information available for the cohort was CMV serostatus. The 87-base-pair reads could not distinguish some IMGT-functional V segments, including TRBV6-2 and TRBV6-3, so those segments were excluded. Because some donors lacked HLA typing at each locus, the association tests relied only on the typed subset. A later analysis found that HLA-associated TCR beta chains were more clonally expanded and had lower generation probabilities than equally common non-associated chains. The study gave a list of about 150 TCR beta chains associated with cytomegalovirus. A few of the identified cytomegalovirus-associated TCR beta chains were confirmed in vitro to be specific for cytomegalovirus antigens. Most TCR sequences were seen in very few donors, while some public TCRs were found in many individuals. Linkage disequilibrium might explain the correlated functional status among segregating V segments, but an unknown experimental factor could not be excluded. A later genetic analysis associated a missense DCLRE1C variant with V-gene and J-gene trimming of TCR beta chains, and an independent cohort replicated the association. In both the original and validation cohorts, the classifier was reported to diagnose cytomegalovirus status with high specificity and sensitivity. Compared with the roughly 670-donor mean, donors in an Asian-associated ancestry cluster had fewer N-insertions in productive TCRs, according to a later genetic analysis.

CDR1 and CDR2, looked up from the germline V gene, are SGHTA and FQGTGA. V and J lose 2 bases and 2 bases, and a span of 6 bases separates them. From cysteine to phenylalanine, the CDR3 is 13 amino acids long. The retained sequence is limited to the CDR3, 39 bases, with the frame set at the first base. Libraries were built with the immunoSEQ multiplex PCR assay. For the multiplex PCR, a mixture combining 60 forward primers for TCR Vbeta segments and 13 reverse primers for TCR Jbeta segments was used. Amplification of the CDR3 region of rearranged TCR beta genes was performed with a multiplex PCR assay on genomic DNA. Amplified TCR beta libraries were sequenced as 87-base-pair reads on the Illumina HiSeq System. Under the source paper's analysis protocol: In a later analysis, 80 million or so unique TCR beta chains were counted across the 500 to 700 repertoires, and roughly 10 million of these chains were shared by at least two donors. Raw reads were error-corrected and collapsed into unique sequences with a nearest-neighbor algorithm that merged closely related sequences to remove PCR and sequencing errors. CDR3 sequences were aligned to IMGT reference sequences to assign V, D and J gene segments. For a sequence to be retained, at least a six-nucleotide match to both a V gene segment and a J gene segment was required. A rearrangement was called productive if the CDR3 had no stop codons and remained in frame with V and J, and every other rearrangement was called non-productive. Following IMGT convention, CDR3 was defined as the stretch from the second conserved V-encoded cysteine to the conserved J-encoded phenylalanine. Sequences without an unambiguous match to a single V gene segment were excluded from the earlier analysis of approximately 560 of the donors. In an earlier analysis of several hundred of the donors, a V segment was called functional when productive rearrangements were above 56.7%, and segregating when the standard deviation between donors exceeded 5%. A statistical classification framework was developed to diagnose cytomegalovirus status using the catalog of TCR beta chain sequences. A later analysis assigned V and J genes by comparing TCR nucleotide sequences with IMGT/GENE-DB human TR gene sequences. Using the TCRdist pipeline, a later analysis assigned CDR3 sequences along with most-parsimonious VDJ recombination scenarios. In a later analysis, every TCR beta chain was defined by the combination of its CDR3 amino acid sequence and its V-gene family, and reads without a unique V-gene family were dropped. In a later analysis, 550 to 650 highly shared, low-generation-probability nucleotide sequences were removed to address suspected cross-contamination and a sequencing artifact. A later analysis calculated a clonal expansion index for each public chain from normalized within-repertoire ranks of inferred template counts. In a later analysis, generation probabilities were computed with a VDJ recombination model fitted to out-of-frame rearrangements, and the resulting probabilities were checked against IGoR. In a later analysis, TCR-TCR, TCR-HLA and TCR-CMV co-occurrence was scored with hypergeometric tests, and a repertoire-size bias correction was applied to TCR pairs. To estimate false discovery rates, a later analysis permuted the HLA or CMV assignments 20 times. A later analysis grouped co-occurring TCRs with DBSCAN, adding TCRdist sequence similarity when clustering within HLA-allele-positive subsets. For co-occurrence clustering, repertoires with fewer than 30,000 or more than 120,000 public chains were excluded, along with roughly 5 repertoires with anomalous nucleotide sharing. The source is immuneACCESS, and TCRdb retained only in-frame sequences with V and J called. Part of the clones is not carried over; for the studies checked, unresolved V genes explain less than half of this, and the remainder is unexplained. The V and J calls and the clone size are those of that table, but D and trimming were determined from the DNA. The sample includes around 110,000 clones, with 65% to 75% observed a single time. The ten largest clones capture roughly 2.8% of the sample.

The rearranged segments are TRBV7-3 and TRBJ2-5; no D gene is confidently identified. Sequencing input: PBMCs. The receptor was isolated from a female donor in good health and CMV-seronegative. The CDR3 has the sequence CASSLQFQETQYF. The DNA sequence follows: TGTGCCAGCAGCTTACAGTTTCAAGAGACCCAGTACTTC. The entire variable domain, with the stretches around the CDR3 drawn from the reference TRBV7-3 and TRBJ2-5 proteins, is GAGVSQTPSNKVTEKGKYVELRCDPISGHTALYWYRQSLGQGPEFLIYFQGTGAADDSGLPNDRFFAVRPEGSVSTLKIQRTERGDSAVYLCASSLQFQETQYFGPGTRLLVL.